This T cell receptor (beta chain) was recorded in a study of cytomegalovirus exposure and HLA in healthy donors. Study-wide results and caveats: Further analysis was carried out later, and it showed several of the most significant clusters appearing linked to common viral pathogens. Confirmation was obtained in vitro that a few CMV-associated chains are specific for CMV antigens.

The J segment lost 10 bases and the V segment lost 0 bases, leaving 12 bases of the junction unmatched. Per germline, CDR1 LGHNT and CDR2 FRNRAP. This CDR3 has 16 amino acids. Use of 60 Vbeta and 13 Jbeta primers characterized the PCR. Libraries were prepared by immunoSEQ multiplex PCR; TCRdb keeps only in-frame clonotypes and omits some of them. This sample has over 150,000 clones, with 70% to 85% found just once. Whereas donors were nominally healthy upon sampling, unrecorded immune exposures were probable. This clone was seen a single time. What it binds is not known. The sequenced sample consisted of PBMCs. V is TRBV12-5 and J is TRBJ2-1; 7 positions match TRBD2. The clonotype originates from a boy between 2 and 10 years old in good health and CMV-seronegative. The CDR3 here is CASGLVLGGYGWEQFF. CDR3 bases: TGTGCTAGTGGTTTGGTACTGGGGGGGTATGGGTGGGAGCAGTTCTTC.